The 19 T cell receptor beta chains listed next were all sequenced from one sample in a study of T-cell memory formation after mild COVID-19 (dated by TCRdb to the early 2020s). Receptors were amplified or captured by 5' RACE. Sequencing relied on an Illumina NovaSeq 6000. Using fastp trimming at Q25 and MiXCR clonotype assembly, TCRdb reanalyzed the public sequencing data and kept in-frame beta chains. When rows share a CDR3 protein, they turn into one entry using the most common DNA and genes. The sample profile shows approximately 180,000 distinct CDR3 sequences; 16% of them were found once. The top ten hold just over 2% of the sample. The sequencing input was PBMCs or a T cell subset sorted from them (not recorded which). These receptors came from an adult woman who had mild COVID-19 (a few samples of this study predate the infection). The sample titles of this study are shuffled in the database, so cell type and time point are left out; the donor was told from shared clones.

The genes are TRBV4-2 and TRBJ2-2, with 9 bases lining up with TRBD2. Germline V gene data show CDR1 as LGHNA and CDR2 as YNFKEQ. The CDR3 is 16 residues long. V shed 8 bases, J shed 6 bases, and the junction held 13 bases outside the gene matches. CDR3 DNA sequence: TGTGCCAGCGAACGAGGAGGCGGGAGGGCATCCGGGGAGCTGTTTTTT. It yields the protein CASERGGGRASGELFF.

In this sample, this clonotype turned up a few times. V and J are TRBV7-2 and TRBJ2-3; 13 nucleotides match TRBD2. Germline V gene data show CDR1 as SGHTA and CDR2 as FQGNSA. This CDR3 contains 15 residues. V was clipped by 9 bases and J by 6 bases; unmatched bases: 9. The CDR3 DNA sequence: TGTGCCAGTACTAGCGGGAGGGCCTCACAGGATACGCAGTATTTT. Amino acids: CASTSGRASQDTQYF.

The genes are TRBV7-9 and TRBJ2-7, with 8 bases aligning to TRBD1. Trimming cost V 0 bases and J 5 bases; bases outside gene matches: 3. The length of the CDR3 is 14 residues. The V gene's germline CDR1 is SEHNR and CDR2 FQNEAQ (reference sequence). The CDR3 reads CASSLAQGADEQYF. The CDR3 bases are TGTGCCAGCAGCTTAGCCCAGGGGGCTGACGAGCAGTACTTC.

The chain carries TRBV4-2 and TRBJ2-2, with 11 bases lining up with TRBD1. Germline CDR1 LGHNA, CDR2 YNFKEQ. This CDR3 is 17 amino acids long. V trimming: 4 bases; J trimming: 4 bases; junction bases outside the gene matches: 8. The CDR3 loop reads CASSPRTGGGGTGELFF. The CDR3 DNA is TGTGCCAGCAGCCCAAGGACAGGGGGCGGCGGCACCGGGGAGCTGTTTTTT.

Ten or more counts support this clonotype. The chain is built from TRBV7-8 and TRBJ2-7; D is perhaps TRBD1 (6 bases). The CDR3 runs to 13 residues. V was cut by 7 bases and J by 2 bases, with 12 bases left in between. CDR1 is SGHVS, CDR2 FQNEAQ, per germline. The CDR3 spells CASTADRTYEQYF. The CDR3 DNA is TGTGCCAGCACTGCCGACAGGACCTACGAGCAGTACTTC.

The rearrangement links TRBV19 to TRBJ2-2; D is unresolved. CDR1 is LNHDA, CDR2 SQIVND, per germline (reference sequence). Trimming took 3 bases from V and 1 from J, leaving 6 bases between them. The CDR3 extends over 14 amino acids. CDR3 DNA sequence: TGTGCCAGTAGTATTCGACGGAACACCGGGGAGCTGTTTTTT. The encoded protein is CASSIRRNTGELFF.

The sample holds a few counts of this clonotype. The rearrangement joins TRBV5-5 to TRBJ2-2, with 7 bases identical to TRBD1. Trimming at V came to 1 base and at J to 4 bases, leaving 4 bases not matched to a gene. The CDR3 consists of 15 residues. Germline V lookup: CDR1 SGHKS, CDR2 YYEKEE (reference sequence). CDR3: CASSLQGGFTGELFF. In DNA form, the CDR3 reads TGTGCCAGCAGCTTGCAAGGGGGCTTCACCGGGGAGCTGTTTTTT.

The chain carries TRBV7-2 and TRBJ2-2; 8 bases line up with TRBD2. The germline CDR1 and CDR2 sequences are SGHTA and FQGNSA. The V and J ends lost 5 bases and 4 bases, in that order; junction bases with no gene match: 9. The CDR3 extends over 16 amino acids. The CDR3 coding sequence is TGTGCCAGCAGCCCCCCCGGGGGGGCCCGCACCGGGGAGCTGTTTTTT. The encoded protein is CASSPPGGARTGELFF.

This clonotype came up many times. This chain joins TRBV7-8 and TRBJ2-2; D is possibly TRBD1 (5 bases). Trimming left V 7 bases short and J 0 bases short, with 27 bases between. Germline-derived CDR1 and CDR2 are SGHVS and FQNEAQ. This CDR3 spans 20 amino acids. The CDR3 sequence is CASNTGGIRALFANTGELFF. CDR3 nucleotides: TGTGCCAGCAACACTGGCGGTATCAGGGCCCTGTTCGCGAACACCGGGGAGCTGTTTTTT.

The V gene is TRBV9, the J gene TRBJ2-7, with D tentatively TRBD1 (5 bases). The CDR3 is made up of 15 amino acids. Germline assignment: CDR1 SGDLS and CDR2 YYNGEE. V gave up 0 bases and J gave up 0 bases, with 10 bases separating them. CDR3 bases: TGTGCCAGCAGCGTAGGGGTAGGACACTCCTACGAGCAGTACTTC. This encodes CASSVGVGHSYEQYF. Full variable domain (rest looked up from reference TRBV9 and TRBJ2-7): DSGVTQTPKHLITATGQRVTLRCSPRSGDLSVYWYQQSLDQGLQFLIQYYNGEERAKGNILERFSAQQFPDLHSELNLSSLELGDSALYFCASSVGVGHSYEQYFGPGTRLTVT.

This clonotype was picked up a small number of times. This chain links TRBV5-6 with TRBJ1-6, with 8 bases fitting TRBD1. Per the germline V gene, CDR1 is SGHDT and CDR2 is YYEEEE. Trimming removed 0 bases from V and 8 bases from J; junction bases left unmatched: 4. The CDR3 has 15 amino acids. The CDR3 is CASSLGQGPYSPLHF. In DNA form, the CDR3 reads TGTGCCAGCAGCTTGGGACAGGGGCCTTATTCACCCCTCCACTTT.

Only a few counts were recorded for this clonotype. J is TRBJ2-1 and V is TRBV7-8; 7 nucleotides line up with TRBD2. CDR1 is SGHVS, CDR2 FQNEAQ, per germline. Trimming removed 7 bases from V and 6 bases from J; junction bases left unmatched: 6. The CDR3 consists of 13 residues. CDR3 sequence: CASNPGRTNEQFF. Here the CDR3 DNA reads TGTGCCAGCAATCCCGGGAGGACCAATGAGCAGTTCTTC.

This clonotype appeared a few times. The chain employs TRBV12-3 or TRBV12-4 and TRBJ1-1; D gene unclear. Trimming shortened V by 3 bases and J by 1 base, and 6 bases separated the two germline ends. The length of the CDR3 is 13 residues. DNA of the CDR3: TGTGCCAGCAGTTTCTACTCGAACACTGAAGCTTTCTTT. Amino acid sequence: CASSFYSNTEAFF.

Only a few counts were recorded for this clonotype. V and J are TRBV10-3 and TRBJ2-7; 7 bases fit TRBD1. The CDR3 totals 17 residues. Trimming at V came to 5 bases and at J to 5 bases, leaving 18 bases not matched to a gene. Germline V gene data show CDR1 as ENHRY and CDR2 as SYGVKD. CDR3 nucleotide sequence: TGTGCCATCAGTACCCGAATCGACAGGGCGGTTTTCCACGAGCAGTACTTC. As protein: CAISTRIDRAVFHEQYF.

This clonotype has only a few counts. This chain uses TRBV12-3 or TRBV12-4 with TRBJ2-3; D not resolved. The V and J ends lost 9 bases and 3 bases respectively, with 16 bases between them. The CDR3 runs 14 residues. CDR3 DNA sequence: TGTGCCAGTCTCTCTAGGGCCGTTACAGATACGCAGTATTTT. Translating it yields CASLSRAVTDTQYF.

The genes are TRBV20-1 and TRBJ2-7, with D possibly being TRBD1 (6 bases). The V gene's germline CDR1 is DFQATT and CDR2 SNEGSKA (reference sequence). The CDR3 has 13 amino acids. With 6 bases removed from V and 3 bases from J, the gap between germline ends came to 15 bases. The CDR3 loop is CSALTGLSYEQYF. CDR3 in DNA: TGCAGTGCGCTGACAGGTTTGAGCTACGAGCAGTACTTC.

This rearrangement joins TRBV5-1 to TRBJ2-1; a possible D gene is TRBD1 (6 bases). Germline CDR1 and CDR2: SGHRS and YFSETQ. The V gene lost 2 bases and the J gene lost 5 bases, with 14 bases spanning the gap. The CDR3 length is 15 residues. CDR3 amino acids: CASSFQGPGDNEQFF. The CDR3 bases are TGCGCCAGCAGCTTTCAGGGGCCAGGCGACAATGAGCAGTTCTTC.

This clonotype was picked up a small number of times. The rearrangement uses TRBV12-3 or TRBV12-4 and TRBJ1-1; a weak D match, TRBD1 (5 bases). V was shortened by 3 bases and J by 0 bases, with 14 bases between the two germline ends. The CDR3 has 16 amino acids. The CDR3 protein is CASSFGAPALNTEAFF. The CDR3 nucleotides are TGTGCCAGCAGTTTCGGGGCCCCAGCATTGAACACTGAAGCTTTCTTT.

The chain is built from TRBV18 and TRBJ1-2, with D maybe TRBD1 (5 bases). The CDR3 has 14 amino acids. V gave up 3 bases and J gave up 0 bases, with 8 bases separating them. Germline loops: CDR1 KGHSH, CDR2 LQKENI. The CDR3 DNA reads TGTGCCAGCTCACCGGTCAGGGCTAACTATGGCTACACCTTC. It yields the protein CASSPVRANYGYTF.